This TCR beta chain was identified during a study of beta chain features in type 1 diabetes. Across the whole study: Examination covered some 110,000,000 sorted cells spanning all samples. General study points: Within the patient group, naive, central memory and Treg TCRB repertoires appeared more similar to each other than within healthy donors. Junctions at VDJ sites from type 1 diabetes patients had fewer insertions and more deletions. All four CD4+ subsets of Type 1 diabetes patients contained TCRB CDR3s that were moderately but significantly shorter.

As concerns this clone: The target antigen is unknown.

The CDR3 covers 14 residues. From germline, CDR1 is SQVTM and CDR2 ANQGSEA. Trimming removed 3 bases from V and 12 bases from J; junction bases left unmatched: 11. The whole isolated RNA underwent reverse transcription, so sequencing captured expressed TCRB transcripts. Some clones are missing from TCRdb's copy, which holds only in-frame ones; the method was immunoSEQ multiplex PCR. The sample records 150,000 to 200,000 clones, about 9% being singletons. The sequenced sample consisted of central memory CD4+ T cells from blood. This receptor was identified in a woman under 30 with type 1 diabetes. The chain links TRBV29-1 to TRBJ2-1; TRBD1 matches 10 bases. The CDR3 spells CSVDKSGQGGMQFF. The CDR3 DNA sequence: TGCAGCGTTGATAAGTCCGGACAGGGGGGGATGCAGTTCTTC.